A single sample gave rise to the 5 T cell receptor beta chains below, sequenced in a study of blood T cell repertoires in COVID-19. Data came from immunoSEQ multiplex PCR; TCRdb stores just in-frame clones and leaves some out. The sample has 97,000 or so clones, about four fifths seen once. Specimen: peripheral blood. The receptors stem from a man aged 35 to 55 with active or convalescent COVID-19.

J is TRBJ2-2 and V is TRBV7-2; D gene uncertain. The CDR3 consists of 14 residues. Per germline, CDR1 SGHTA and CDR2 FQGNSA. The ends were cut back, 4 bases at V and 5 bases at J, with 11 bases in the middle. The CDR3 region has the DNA TGTGCCAGCAGCTCGAAGCGAGAAACCGGGGAGCTGTTTTTT. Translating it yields CASSSKRETGELFF.

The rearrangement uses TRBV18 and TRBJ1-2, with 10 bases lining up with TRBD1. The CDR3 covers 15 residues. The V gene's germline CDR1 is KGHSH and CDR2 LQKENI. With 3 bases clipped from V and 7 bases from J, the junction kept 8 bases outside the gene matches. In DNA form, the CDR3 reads TGTGCCAGCTCACCTCCCGGGACAGGGGTTTTTGGCTACACCTTC. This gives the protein CASSPPGTGVFGYTF.

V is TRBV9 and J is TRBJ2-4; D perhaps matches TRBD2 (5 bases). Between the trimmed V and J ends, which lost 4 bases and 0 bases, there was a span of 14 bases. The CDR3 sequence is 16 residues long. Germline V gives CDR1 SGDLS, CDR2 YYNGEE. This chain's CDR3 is CASSIGSGLAKNIQYF. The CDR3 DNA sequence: TGTGCCAGCAGCATTGGGAGCGGATTAGCCAAAAACATTCAGTACTTC.

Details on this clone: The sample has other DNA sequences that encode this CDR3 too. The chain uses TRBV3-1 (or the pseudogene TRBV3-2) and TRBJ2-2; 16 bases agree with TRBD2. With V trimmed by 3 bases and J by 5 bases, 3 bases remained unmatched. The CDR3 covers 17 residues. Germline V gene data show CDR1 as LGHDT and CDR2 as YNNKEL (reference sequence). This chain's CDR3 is CASSQGLAGGRTGELFF. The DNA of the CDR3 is TGTGCCAGCAGCCAGGGACTAGCGGGGGGGCGAACCGGGGAGCTGTTTTTT.

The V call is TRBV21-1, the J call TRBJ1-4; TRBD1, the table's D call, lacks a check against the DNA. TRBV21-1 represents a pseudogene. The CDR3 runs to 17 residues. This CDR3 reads CASSKNGQGGRGEKLFF. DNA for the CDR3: TGTGCCAGCAGCAAAAATGGACAGGGGGGAAGAGGTGAAAAACTGTTTTTT.